This T cell receptor (beta chain) derives from a study of T cell responses to AZD1222 COVID-19 vaccine. Study-level information: Samples with a second dose at about 4 or about 12 weeks were pooled together. Study-wide results and caveats: Only 5 to 7 individuals given AZD1222 were seropositive at baseline. Repertoire sampling occurred only after the peak T cell response. Close to half of spike-specific TCRs reportedly recognize unmutated variant regions.

There are 13 residues in the CDR3. V dropped 0 bases and J dropped 3 bases, with 6 bases sitting between them. Comment on this clone: What it recognizes is unknown. This could be a read error, since a much larger clone is one nucleotide away.

Generated by immunoSEQ multiplex PCR, the TCRdb table keeps only in-frame clones and is missing some. The table lists some 74,000 clones, 70% to 90% of them singletons. The receptor was derived from an adult in good health. The sequences come from peripheral blood, collected on day 0 of AZD1222 vaccination. The genes are TRBV12-3 or TRBV12-4 and TRBJ2-7; D not resolved. CDR3 nucleotides: TGTGCCAGCAGTTTAGCGCAGGACTACGAGCAGTACTTC. Amino acids: CASSLAQDYEQYF.